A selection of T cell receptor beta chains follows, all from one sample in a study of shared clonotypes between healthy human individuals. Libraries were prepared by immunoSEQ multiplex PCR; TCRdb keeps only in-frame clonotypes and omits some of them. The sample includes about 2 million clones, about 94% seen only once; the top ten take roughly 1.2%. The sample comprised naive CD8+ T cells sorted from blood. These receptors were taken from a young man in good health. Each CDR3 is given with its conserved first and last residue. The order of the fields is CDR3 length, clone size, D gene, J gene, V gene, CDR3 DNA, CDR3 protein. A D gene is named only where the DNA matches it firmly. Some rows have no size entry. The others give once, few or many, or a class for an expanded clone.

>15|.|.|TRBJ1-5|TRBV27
TGTGCCAGCAGTGGGGGCCCAGGGAGGAGTCAGCCCCAGCATTTT
CASSGGPGRSQPQHF
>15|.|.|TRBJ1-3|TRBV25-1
TGTGCCAGCAGTGCCAGGGGACCCTCTGGAAACACCATATATTTT
CASSARGPSGNTIYF
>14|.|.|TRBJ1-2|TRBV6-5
TGTGCCAGCAGTTCCGACAGAGTTAACTATGGCTACACCTTC
CASSSDRVNYGYTF
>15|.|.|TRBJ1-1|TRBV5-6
TGTGCCAGCAGCTTGGGAGGTTACATGAACACTGAAGCTTTCTTT
CASSLGGYMNTEAFF
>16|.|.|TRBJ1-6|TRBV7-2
TGTGCCAGCAGCCCGCCAAGGGTTGCCTATAATTCACCCCTCCACTTT
CASSPPRVAYNSPLHF
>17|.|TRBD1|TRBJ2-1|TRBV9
TGTGCCAGCAGCGTGGGGGAACAGGGGTTAGCCTACAATGAGCAGTTCTTC
CASSVGEQGLAYNEQFF
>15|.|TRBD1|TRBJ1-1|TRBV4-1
TGCGCCAGCAGCCCTCGACAGGGGTTGAACACTGAAGCTTTCTTT
CASSPRQGLNTEAFF
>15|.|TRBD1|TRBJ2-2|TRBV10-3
TGTGCCATCAGCGCCGGGACAGGAGGCACCGGGGAGCTGTTTTTT
CAISAGTGGTGELFF
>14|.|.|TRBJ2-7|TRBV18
TGTGCCAGCTCAGGAAGCAGGAGCTCCTACGAGCAGTACTTC
CASSGSRSSYEQYF
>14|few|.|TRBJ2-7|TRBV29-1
TGCAGCGTTGAGGGCGGAGGAAACCCCTACGAGCAGTACTTC
CSVEGGGNPYEQYF
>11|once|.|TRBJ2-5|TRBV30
TGTGCCTGGACCGCAGGGATGGCCCAGTACTTC
CAWTAGMAQYF
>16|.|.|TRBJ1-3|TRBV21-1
TGTGCCAGCACCAGTCTGACAGGGACCTCTGGAAACACCATATATTTT
CASTSLTGTSGNTIYF
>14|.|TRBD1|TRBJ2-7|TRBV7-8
TGTGCCAGCAGCTTAGATAGGGGGCGGTACGAGCAGTACTTC
CASSLDRGRYEQYF
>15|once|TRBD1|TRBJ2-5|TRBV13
TGTGCCAGCAGCCCACCAGGACAGGGTGTTGTGACCCAGTACTTC
CASSPPGQGVVTQYF
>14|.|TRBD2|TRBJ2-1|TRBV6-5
TGTGCCAGCGCCTCCGGACTAGCGCAAGAAGAGCAGTTCTTC
CASASGLAQEEQFF
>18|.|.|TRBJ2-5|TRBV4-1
TGCGCCAGCAGCCAAGACCAGACAGGAAATATCGGTTGGGAGACCCAGTACTTC
CASSQDQTGNIGWETQYF
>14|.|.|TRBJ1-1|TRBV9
TGTGCCAGCAGCTCTGGGGGACAGAACACTGAAGCTTTCTTT
CASSSGGQNTEAFF
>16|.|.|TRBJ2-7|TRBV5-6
TGTGCCAGCAGCTTGGAGGGCGGAATTATCTTCTACGAGCAGTACTTC
CASSLEGGIIFYEQYF
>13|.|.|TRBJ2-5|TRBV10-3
TGTGCCATCAGTGGTGACGGGCCGGAGACCCAGTACTTC
CAISGDGPETQYF
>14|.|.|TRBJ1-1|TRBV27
TGTGCCAGCAGTTTAAGGGTCGGGGCCGGGGAAGCTTTCTTT
CASSLRVGAGEAFF
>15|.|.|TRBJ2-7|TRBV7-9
TGTGCCAGCAGTTCCGGGACCCTTAGTCTATACGAGCAGTACTTC
CASSSGTLSLYEQYF
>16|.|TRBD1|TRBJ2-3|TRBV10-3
TGTGCCATCAGAGGGAGTACAGGGGTTGACCCAGATACGCAGTATTTT
CAIRGSTGVDPDTQYF
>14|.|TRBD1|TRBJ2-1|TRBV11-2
TGTGCCAGCAGCCTCCGGGACAGTTACAATGAGCAGTTCTTC
CASSLRDSYNEQFF
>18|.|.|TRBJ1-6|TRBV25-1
TGTGCCAGCAGTGACCCAGGACAGACCATGGCCTATAATTCACCCCTCCACTTT
CASSDPGQTMAYNSPLHF
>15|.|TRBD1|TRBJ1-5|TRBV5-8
TGTGCCAGCAGCTTGGACAGGGGCAGCAATCAGCCCCAGCATTTT
CASSLDRGSNQPQHF
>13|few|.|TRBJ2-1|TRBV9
TGTGCCAGCAGCGTAGGGAGGCTCGATGAGCAGTTCTTC
CASSVGRLDEQFF
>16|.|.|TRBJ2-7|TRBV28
TGTGCCAGCAGTTTATATGGGGAAGTCGGCTCCTACGAGCAGTACTTC
CASSLYGEVGSYEQYF
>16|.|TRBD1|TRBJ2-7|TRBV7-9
TGTGCCAGCAGCTCTGCCAGGGGGACGGAATCCTACGAGCAGTACTTC
CASSSARGTESYEQYF
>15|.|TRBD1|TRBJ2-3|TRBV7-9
TGTGCCAGCAGCTCGCGGACAGGGGGAACAGATACGCAGTATTTT
CASSSRTGGTDTQYF
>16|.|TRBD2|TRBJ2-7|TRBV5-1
TGCGCCAGCAGCTCACACATGCGGGGGAGCGGCTACGAGCAGTACTTC
CASSSHMRGSGYEQYF
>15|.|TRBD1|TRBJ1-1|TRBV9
TGTGCCAGCAGCTTGACAGGGTTAACGGACACTGAAGCTTTCTTT
CASSLTGLTDTEAFF
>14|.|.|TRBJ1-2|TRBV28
TGTGCCAGCAGTTTTACCGGGGGGGCTTATGGCTACACCTTC
CASSFTGGAYGYTF
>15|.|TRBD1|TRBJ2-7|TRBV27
TGTGCCAGCAGTTTCGGCCAAACAGGGGCCTACGAGCAGTACTTC
CASSFGQTGAYEQYF
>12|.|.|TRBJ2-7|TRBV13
TGTGCCAGCAGCACCACAGGGTACGAGCAGTACTTC
CASSTTGYEQYF
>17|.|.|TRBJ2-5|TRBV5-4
TGTGCCAGCAGCTTGGACGCGGGGATTGTCGTCCAAGAGACCCAGTACTTC
CASSLDAGIVVQETQYF
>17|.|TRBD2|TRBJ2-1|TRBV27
TGTGCCAGCAGTTCTCGTGGTAGCGGGTTCTCCTACAATGAGCAGTTCTTC
CASSSRGSGFSYNEQFF
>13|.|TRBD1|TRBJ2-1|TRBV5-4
TGTGCCAGCAGCGGGACAGGGGAGGATGAGCAGTTCTTC
CASSGTGEDEQFF
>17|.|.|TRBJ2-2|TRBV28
TGTGCCAGCACCGCCAGGGGGGTTCGAGGTCCGTCCGGGGAGCTGTTTTTT
CASTARGVRGPSGELFF
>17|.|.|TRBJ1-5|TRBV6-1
TGTGCCAGCAGTGAAAGCGTAATACATCTTAGCAATCAGCCCCAGCATTTT
CASSESVIHLSNQPQHF
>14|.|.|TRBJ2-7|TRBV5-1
TGCGCCAGCAGGGGAAACAGGTGGGACGGCGAGCAGTACTTC
CASRGNRWDGEQYF
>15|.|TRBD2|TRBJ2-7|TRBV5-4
TGTGCCAGCAGCTTAAGTCTAGCGGGAGAGGACGAGCAGTACTTC
CASSLSLAGEDEQYF
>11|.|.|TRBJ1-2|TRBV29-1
TGCAGCGTTGAAGCTAACTATGGCTACACCTTC
CSVEANYGYTF
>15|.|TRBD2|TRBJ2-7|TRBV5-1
TGCGCCAGCAGCTTACCCGGGACTAGCTCCTACGAGCAGTACTTC
CASSLPGTSSYEQYF
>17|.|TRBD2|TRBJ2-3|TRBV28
TGTGCCAGCAGTTTGGGACTAGCGGGGGGGCGGGCAGATACGCAGTATTTT
CASSLGLAGGRADTQYF
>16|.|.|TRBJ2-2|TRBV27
TGTGCCAGCAGTTTAGAATCCCCTCAGCGAACCGGGGAGCTGTTTTTT
CASSLESPQRTGELFF
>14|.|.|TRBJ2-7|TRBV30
TGTGCCTGGACGAGGACAGACGCCTCCTACAAGCAGTACTTC
CAWTRTDASYKQYF
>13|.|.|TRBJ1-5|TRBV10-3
TGTGCCTCCCGGATGGATATCAATCAGCCCCAGCATTTT
CASRMDINQPQHF
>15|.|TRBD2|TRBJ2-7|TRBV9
TGTGCCAGCACCCCTGGGCTAGCGGACTCCTACGAGCAGTACTTC
CASTPGLADSYEQYF
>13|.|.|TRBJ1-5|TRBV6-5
TGTGCCAGCAACGAGGGGTTGGGGCAGCCCCAGCATTTT
CASNEGLGQPQHF
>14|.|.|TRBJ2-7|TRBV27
TGTGCCAGCAGTCCCGGGGACGGCCCTCTCGAGCAGTACTTC
CASSPGDGPLEQYF
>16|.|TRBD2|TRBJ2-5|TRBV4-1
TGCGCCAGCAGCCCTGCCAGCGGGGGGCCTGGGGAGACCCAGTACTTC
CASSPASGGPGETQYF
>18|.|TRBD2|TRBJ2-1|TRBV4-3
TGCGCCAGCAGCCCGCTTCATGAGCGGGAGGGCCCTGGGAATGAGCAGTTCTTC
CASSPLHEREGPGNEQFF
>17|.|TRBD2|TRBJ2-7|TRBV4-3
TGCGCCAGCAGCCAAGATCTTCGTAGCGGGAGTAACAACGAGCAGTACTTC
CASSQDLRSGSNNEQYF
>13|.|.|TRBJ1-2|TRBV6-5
TGTGCCAGCAGTTACCGGGCAGACTATGGCTACACCTTC
CASSYRADYGYTF
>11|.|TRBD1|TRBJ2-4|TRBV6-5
TGTGCCAGCCGACAGGGCAACATTCAGTACTTC
CASRQGNIQYF
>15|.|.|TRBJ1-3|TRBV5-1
TGCGCCAGCAGCTTGGAAGGATTCTCTGGAAACACCATATATTTT
CASSLEGFSGNTIYF
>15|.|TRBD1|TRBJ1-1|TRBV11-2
TGTGCCAGCAGCTCCGCAGGGGGCTGGGACACTGAAGCTTTCTTT
CASSSAGGWDTEAFF